The clone carrying this TCR beta chain has only one observation. Its antigen is currently unknown. This record belongs to a study of CD8+CD57+ T cells in acquired aplastic anemia. Study in general: Isolated CD4+ and CD8+ cells, once sorted, yielded DNA averaging roughly 3 ug. Study conclusions and caveats: The same twenty-nine CD8+ CDR3 sequences occurred in patients and in controls. For CD8+ Simpson's diversity, patients and controls showed no significant difference.

According to the study, genomic DNA was the template for TCR beta VDJ and CDR3 profiling. TCRdb passed the reads through MiXCR, listing each CDR3 protein once. The table records some 200,000 distinct CDR3 sequences, 61% of them present only once. The receptor comes from a human donor in good health. Input material: sorted CD4+, CD8+, or CD8+CD57+ T cells (not recorded which) from PBMCs.

CDR3 region: CASSTGANSGANVLTF. The CDR3 bases are TGTGCCAGCAGCACAGGGGCGAACTCTGGGGCCAACGTCCTGACTTTC. This rearrangement joins TRBV7-9 to TRBJ2-6, with 7 bases aligning to TRBD1. Unmatched junction bases numbered 4, after V lost 5 bases and J lost 0 bases. Per the germline V gene, CDR1 is SEHNR and CDR2 is FQNEAQ (reference sequence). The CDR3 consists of 16 residues. The full variable domain, in which reference TRBV7-9 and TRBJ2-6 provide the parts outside the CDR3, is DTGVSQNPRHKITKRGQNVTFRCDPISEHNRLYWYRQTLGQGPEFLTYFQNEAQLEKSRLLSDRFSAERPKGSFSTLEIQRTEQGDSAMYLCASSTGANSGANVLTFGAGSRLTVL.